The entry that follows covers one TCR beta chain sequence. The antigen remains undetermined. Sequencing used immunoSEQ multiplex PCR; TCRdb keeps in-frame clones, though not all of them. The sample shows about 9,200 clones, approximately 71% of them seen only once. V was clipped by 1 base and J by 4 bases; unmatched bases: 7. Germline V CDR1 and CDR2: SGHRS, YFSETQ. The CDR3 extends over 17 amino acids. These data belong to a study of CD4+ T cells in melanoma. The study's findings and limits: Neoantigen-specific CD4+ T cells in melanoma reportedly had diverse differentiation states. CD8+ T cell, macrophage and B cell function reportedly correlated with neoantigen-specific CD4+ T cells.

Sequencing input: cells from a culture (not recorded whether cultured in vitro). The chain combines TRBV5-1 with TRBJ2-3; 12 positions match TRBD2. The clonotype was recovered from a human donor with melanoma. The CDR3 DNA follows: TGCGCCAGCAGCTTGTGGGGAGCTAGCGGGGGGGCAGATACGCAGTATTTT. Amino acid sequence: CASSLWGASGGADTQYF.